The source of this TCR beta chain is a study of blood T cell repertoires in COVID-19. About the study: Acute and convalescent COVID-19 specimens originated in the United States, Italy and Spain. PBMCs, B-cell-depleted T cells, or T cells provided the cDNA or gDNA that made up the material.

Clones were sequenced by immunoSEQ multiplex PCR, and TCRdb holds only the in-frame ones, with some missing. There are about 150,000 clones in the sample; approximately 86% occur only once, and about 2.6% lies in the top ten. This clone was picked up one time. The germline V gene encodes CDR1 MGHDK and CDR2 SYGVNS. With V trimmed by 4 bases and J by 7 bases, 5 bases remained unmatched. The CDR3 consists of 14 residues. The chain links TRBV25-1 to TRBJ1-2; 11 bases line up with TRBD1. This TCR was sampled from a woman aged 80 or older with COVID-19, enrolled during active disease. Sequencing was performed on peripheral blood. The CDR3 nucleotides are TGTGCCAGCAGTGCCGGACAGGGGGCGGGTGGCTACACCTTC. As protein: CASSAGQGAGGYTF.